A single T cell receptor (beta chain) is shown here with its context. No antigen is known for it. What was sequenced were expressed TCRB transcripts, since all of the isolated RNA had been reverse transcribed. The protocol was immunoSEQ multiplex PCR, while the TCRdb copy is restricted to in-frame clones and leaves out a portion. Of over 200,000 clones in the sample, 11% were seen once. The CDR3 totals 15 residues. The V segment lost 2 bases and the J segment 5 bases; nucleotides outside the gene matches: 9. Germline CDR1 is SGHNT and CDR2 is YYREEE (reference sequence). These data belong to a study of beta chain features in type 1 diabetes. Findings and limits, study-wide: Short templates might get an advantage during PCR, and this would be equal in patients and controls. Among all four CD4+ subsets, Type 1 diabetes patients had TCRB CDR3s that were moderately but significantly shorter.

Sample: naive CD4+ T cells from blood. This TCR derives from a man younger than 45 with type 1 diabetes. The chain employs TRBV5-4 and TRBJ2-7, with 8 nucleotides matching TRBD2. Written as DNA, the CDR3 is TGTGCCAGCAGCTTTCGGCAGGGACTAGTCCACGAGCAGTACTTC. It codes for CASSFRQGLVHEQYF.